The 23 T cell receptor beta chains reported below all come from one sample, sequenced in a study of identical twins. TCRdb recomputed calls from the 5' RACE reads with MiXCR, one row per CDR3 protein. The sample includes approximately 600,000 distinct CDR3 sequences, over 8.5% of them seen just once. This sample also belongs to another study, concerning yellow fever vaccine responses in identical twins.

What was sequenced was PBMCs. The receptors originated from a woman aged 18-30 years in good health.

CDR3 region: CSAPDGLENTGELFF. DNA of the CDR3: TGCAGTGCCCCCGACGGGCTGGAGAACACCGGGGAGCTGTTTTTT. The chain recombines TRBV20-1 with TRBJ2-2; D gene ambiguous. The CDR3 sequence is 15 residues long. With 6 bases removed from V and 1 base from J, the gap between germline ends came to 15 bases. From germline, CDR1 is DFQATT and CDR2 SNEGSKA (reference sequence).

This clonotype came up a few times. The rearrangement joins TRBV3-1 to TRBJ2-4; D gene uncertain. CDR1 is LGHDT and CDR2 is YNNKEL in the germline V gene (reference sequence). The CDR3 length is 12 residues. V was trimmed by 0 bases and J by 8 bases, leaving 5 bases between them. CDR3 protein: CASSQDRDIQYF. The DNA of the CDR3 is TGTGCCAGCAGCCAAGATAGGGACATTCAGTACTTC.

This clonotype showed up just a few times. This CDR3 reads CASRIEPNTEAFF. CDR3 DNA: TGTGCCAGCAGGATCGAACCGAACACTGAAGCTTTCTTT. V is TRBV6-6 and J is TRBJ1-1; the D is unclear. The CDR3 totals 13 residues. Germline loops: CDR1 MNHNY, CDR2 SVGAGI (reference sequence). The V end was cut by 6 bases, the J end by 1 base, with 9 bases between.

This clonotype was observed at least ten times. V and J are TRBV12-3 or TRBV12-4 and TRBJ2-1; 8 bases agree with TRBD1. The J segment lost 7 bases and the V segment lost 5 bases, leaving 4 bases of the junction unmatched. CDR3 length: 13 residues. The CDR3: CASSPRGRNEQFF. The CDR3 DNA reads as TGTGCCAGCAGTCCCAGGGGGCGGAATGAGCAGTTCTTC.

This clonotype was recorded many times. The gene calls are TRBV5-1 and TRBJ2-3; 8 bases match TRBD2. Germline values: CDR1 SGHRS, CDR2 YFSETQ. CDR3 length: 15 residues. J lost 4 bases, V lost 2 bases, and 6 bases had no gene match. This CDR3 reads CASSLAGALPDTQYF. CDR3 DNA sequence: TGCGCCAGCAGCTTAGCGGGAGCTCTTCCAGATACGCAGTATTTT.

This clonotype has at least ten counts. V gene TRBV12-3 or TRBV12-4 combines with J gene TRBJ2-7; 10 nucleotides agree with TRBD2. Germline trimming cut 3 bases from V and 3 bases from J; bases unmatched to any gene: 5. The CDR3 has 15 residues. DNA of the CDR3: TGTGCCAGCAGTTTCCGGACTAGCGGAGACTACGAGCAGTACTTC. It specifies CASSFRTSGDYEQYF.

This clonotype was observed many times. J is TRBJ2-3 and V is TRBV18, with a weak D call TRBD1 (5 bases). The CDR3 extends over 14 amino acids. Germline V gene sequence: CDR1 KGHSH, CDR2 LQKENI. Trimming shortened V by 7 bases and J by 9 bases, and 20 bases separated the two germline ends. The CDR3 sequence is CASCSSFGAVTQYF. CDR3 coding DNA: TGTGCCAGCTGTTCTTCTTTTGGGGCCGTCACGCAGTATTTT.

This clonotype showed up many times. The chain is built from TRBV30 and TRBJ2-7, with no clear D. This CDR3 has 11 residues. Germline V lookup: CDR1 GTSNPN, CDR2 SVGIG (reference sequence). V was cut by 0 bases and J by 5 bases, with 5 bases left in between. The CDR3 DNA follows: TGTGCCTGGAGTGTTACCCACGAGCAGTACTTC. Encoded protein: CAWSVTHEQYF.

This sequence joins TRBV12-3 or TRBV12-4 and TRBJ1-2; 7 bases map to TRBD1. CDR3 length: 13 amino acids. The V segment lost 10 bases and the J segment 4 bases; nucleotides outside the gene matches: 9. CDR3 region: CAITPGQFYGYTF. As DNA, the CDR3 is TGTGCCATCACTCCGGGACAGTTCTATGGCTACACCTTC.

This clonotype was counted at least ten times. V gene TRBV5-1 combines with J gene TRBJ2-2, with 7 bases fitting TRBD1. Germline V gene sequence: CDR1 SGHRS, CDR2 YFSETQ. CDR3 size: 14 residues. With 4 bases clipped from V and 1 base from J, the junction kept 1 base outside the gene matches. The CDR3 coding sequence is TGCGCCAGCAGCGGGACAGTGAACACCGGGGAGCTGTTTTTT. It translates to CASSGTVNTGELFF.

This clonotype was observed a handful of times. The rearrangement joins TRBV3-1 to TRBJ2-5, with D possibly matching TRBD1 (6 bases). V lost 1 base and J 4 bases, leaving 13 bases between the germline ends. CDR1 LGHDT and CDR2 YNNKEL come from the germline V gene (reference sequence). The CDR3 loop spans 15 amino acids. CDR3 sequence: CASSQGGTPLETQYF. CDR3 coding DNA: TGTGCCAGCAGCCAAGGTGGGACACCCTTAGAGACCCAGTACTTC.

This clonotype was picked up a small number of times. J is TRBJ1-1 and V is TRBV29-1; TRBD1 matches 8 bases. V lost 7 bases, J lost 5 bases, and 9 bases stayed unmatched. The CDR3 sequence is 13 residues long. Germline CDR1 and CDR2: SQVTM and ANQGSEA. DNA of the CDR3: TGCAGCGCCAGTGGACAGGGCATAACTGAAGCTTTCTTT. This translates into CSASGQGITEAFF.

This chain connects TRBV29-1 to TRBJ2-1; 7 bases align to TRBD2. Germline V gene data show CDR1 as SQVTM and CDR2 as ANQGSEA. The CDR3 extends over 16 amino acids. V dropped 0 bases and J dropped 8; count of bases not matched to a gene: 13. CDR3 DNA sequence: TGCAGCGTTGAAGAACGGTGGGGGGGTTTAAGCTATGAGCAGTTCTTC. Translation: CSVEERWGGLSYEQFF.

This chain uses TRBV20-1 with TRBJ2-1; TRBD2 matches at 7 bases. The CDR3 is made up of 13 amino acids. J was trimmed by 6 bases and V by 4 bases; bases with no gene match: 6. In germline, CDR1 is DFQATT, CDR2 SNEGSKA (reference sequence). The CDR3 nucleotides are TGCAGTGCTAAGGCGGGAGACACCAATGAGCAGTTCTTC. Translation: CSAKAGDTNEQFF.

This clonotype was detected a few times. The chain employs TRBV29-1 and TRBJ2-1; D is unclear. Trimming shortened V by 3 bases and J by 0 bases, and 6 bases separated the two germline ends. The CDR3 is made up of 13 amino acids. Germline CDR1 reads SQVTM; CDR2 reads ANQGSEA. CDR3: CSVDRTSYNEQFF. The CDR3 DNA reads TGCAGCGTTGACCGGACCTCCTACAATGAGCAGTTCTTC.

A few counts support this clonotype. The V and J genes are TRBV29-1 and TRBJ2-5; D not certain. The germline gives CDR1 SQVTM, CDR2 ANQGSEA. This CDR3 region has 11 residues. Trimming stripped 4 bases from V and 4 bases from J, with 7 bases between. The CDR3 region has the DNA TGCAGCGTTGTATTGGGAGAGACCCAGTACTTC. It encodes CSVVLGETQYF.

This clonotype was recorded a few times. The CDR3 DNA is TGTGCCAGCAGTTACGGCGGTGATGGGCCCCAGCATTTT. It yields the protein CASSYGGDGPQHF. The chain links TRBV6-6 to TRBJ1-5; D remains unclear. Trimming cost V 2 bases and J 9 bases, with 11 bases left between them. Germline V gene lookup returns CDR1 MNHNY and CDR2 SVGAGI (reference sequence). This CDR3 has 13 amino acids.

This clonotype was counted a few times. This chain links TRBV27 with TRBJ1-5; D remains unclear. V dropped 3 bases and J dropped 7 bases, with 13 bases sitting between them. Germline values: CDR1 MNHEY, CDR2 SMNVEV (reference sequence). The CDR3 sequence is 14 residues long. CDR3 sequence reads: CASSLTNVGQPQHF. The CDR3 coding sequence is TGTGCCAGCAGTTTGACCAACGTGGGGCAGCCCCAGCATTTT.

This clonotype has ten or more counts. The chain is built from TRBV11-2 and TRBJ2-1; D perhaps matches TRBD2 (6 bases). V was clipped by 2 bases and J by 10 bases, with 27 bases between them. Germline V gives CDR1 SGHAT, CDR2 FQNNGV. The CDR3 length is 18 residues. CDR3 region: CASSLNSGHGGVYFEQFF. The CDR3 nucleotides read TGTGCCAGCAGCTTAAATTCGGGTCACGGCGGGGTTTACTTCGAGCAGTTCTTC. Full variable domain (missing parts from reference TRBV11-2 and TRBJ2-1): EAGVAQSPRYKIIEKRQSVAFWCNPISGHATLYWYQQILGQGPKLLIQFQNNGVVDDSQLPKDRFSAERLKGVDSTLKIQPAKLEDSAVYLCASSLNSGHGGVYFEQFFGPGTRLTVL.

This clonotype was observed a few times. This chain uses TRBV7-2 with TRBJ2-5; maybe TRBD2 (7 bases). Germline lookup yields CDR1 SGHTA and CDR2 FQGNSA. V dropped 5 bases and J dropped 0 bases, with 19 bases sitting between them. The CDR3 is 17 amino acids. In nucleotides, the CDR3 is TGTGCCAGCAGCCAAGCTGGGCGGGGGCGGTACCAAGAGACCCAGTACTTC. Its translation is CASSQAGRGRYQETQYF.

CDR3 protein: CASSALSEKGPGELFF. The CDR3 DNA reads TGTGCCAGCAGCGCCCTTTCTGAGAAGGGCCCCGGGGAGCTGTTTTTT. The rearrangement joins TRBV7-8 to TRBJ2-2; D is unclear. CDR1 SGHVS and CDR2 FQNEAQ come from the germline V gene. This CDR3 is built from 16 residues. Deletions cut 5 bases from V and 6 bases from J, with 19 bases between.

This clonotype has a handful of counts. CDR3: CASSVGLAGGIGETQYF. In nucleotides, the CDR3 is TGCGCCAGCAGCGTGGGACTAGCGGGGGGGATTGGTGAGACCCAGTACTTC. The gene calls are TRBV5-1 and TRBJ2-5; 16 nucleotides match TRBD2. The CDR3 extends over 17 amino acids. The germline V gene encodes CDR1 SGHRS and CDR2 YFSETQ. Trimming removed 4 bases from V and 5 bases from J; junction bases left unmatched: 8.

This clonotype was found a few times. This rearrangement joins TRBV5-1 to TRBJ2-3, with TRBD2 matching 12 bases. This CDR3 spans 15 amino acids. Germline V lookup: CDR1 SGHRS, CDR2 YFSETQ. Germline trimming cut 6 bases from V and 5 bases from J; bases unmatched to any gene: 7. The CDR3 reads CASMLLAGGVDTQYF. CDR3 bases: TGCGCCAGCATGTTGCTAGCGGGAGGGGTAGATACGCAGTATTTT.